The 25 T cell receptor beta chains presented below share a single source sample, sequenced in a study of shared clonotypes between healthy human individuals. Produced via immunoSEQ multiplex PCR; TCRdb's table is partial and in-frame only. The data show around 1.5 million clones, 95% to 99% seen once. Sequenced sample: naive CD4+ T cells sorted from blood. The subset here: CD45RA+ positively selected. These receptor sequences come from a man in his thirties or forties in good health.

CDR3 sequence: CATSRDRVVDTEAFF. As DNA, the CDR3 is TGTGCCACCAGCAGGGATAGGGTGGTGGACACTGAAGCTTTCTTT. The chain couples TRBV15 to TRBJ1-1; no reliable D call. With 3 bases removed from V and 3 bases from J, the gap between germline ends came to 14 bases. The CDR3 contains 15 residues. Germline V lookup: CDR1 LNHNV, CDR2 YYDKDF (reference sequence).

The V gene is TRBV28, the J gene TRBJ1-3, with a weak D call TRBD1 (5 bases). V was trimmed by 4 bases and J by 0 bases, leaving 13 bases between them. The CDR3 is 16 residues long. The V gene's germline CDR1 is MDHEN and CDR2 SYDVKM. The CDR3 reads CASSWPPGSSGNTIYF. CDR3 nucleotide sequence: TGTGCCAGCAGTTGGCCCCCAGGGAGCTCTGGAAACACCATATATTTT.

The chain links TRBV6-1 to TRBJ1-2; D might be TRBD1 (5 bases). The CDR3 consists of 14 residues. The germline gives CDR1 MNHNS, CDR2 SASEGT. Trimming took 3 bases from V and 8 from J, leaving 16 bases between them. In DNA, the CDR3 is TGTGCCAGCAGTGAGCCCCTGGGGGTTCTGGGCTACACCTTC. Its protein product is CASSEPLGVLGYTF.

The chain combines TRBV9 with TRBJ1-1; 7 positions match TRBD1. Germline assignment: CDR1 SGDLS and CDR2 YYNGEE. The CDR3 has 14 residues. The J segment lost 4 bases and the V segment lost 4 bases, leaving 7 bases of the junction unmatched. This chain's CDR3 is CASSNRQGGTEAFF. CDR3 nucleotide sequence: TGTGCCAGCAGCAATAGACAGGGCGGCACTGAAGCTTTCTTT.

The chain uses TRBV28 and TRBJ2-7, with TRBD1 matching over 10 bases. Trimming removed 6 bases from V and 7 bases from J; junction bases left unmatched: 9. The CDR3 totals 14 residues. Germline lookup yields CDR1 MDHEN and CDR2 SYDVKM. The chain's CDR3 is CASRTGTGDWEQYF. The CDR3 coding sequence is TGTGCCAGCAGGACCGGGACAGGGGATTGGGAGCAGTACTTC.

This chain connects TRBV18 to TRBJ2-2, with 10 bases fitting TRBD2. V trimming: 5 bases; J trimming: 3 bases; junction bases outside the gene matches: 6. In germline, CDR1 is KGHSH, CDR2 LQKENI. This CDR3 has 16 amino acids. The CDR3, as DNA: TGTGCCAGCTCATCTAGCGGGAGTCGCGACACCGGGGAGCTGTTTTTT. It codes for CASSSSGSRDTGELFF.

V and J are TRBV15 and TRBJ2-7, with D perhaps given as TRBD1 or TRBD2 (6 bases each). V lost 0 bases, J lost 5 bases, and 14 bases lay in between. The CDR3 spans 15 residues. Germline V gene data show CDR1 as LNHNV and CDR2 as YYDKDF (reference sequence). The CDR3 sequence is CATSRDFGGRNEQYF. The CDR3 region has the DNA TGTGCCACCAGCAGAGATTTTGGGGGGCGGAACGAGCAGTACTTC.

This rearrangement joins TRBV11-3 to TRBJ2-7, with D maybe TRBD2 (7 bases). The CDR3 loop spans 14 amino acids. V was trimmed by 2 bases and J by 3 bases, leaving 11 bases between them. Germline CDR1 reads SGHNT; CDR2 reads YENEEA. The CDR3: CASSLQGGGYEQYF. CDR3 bases: TGTGCCAGCAGCTTACAGGGAGGGGGCTACGAGCAGTACTTC.

CDR3 region: CASSRGDSFYEQYF. The CDR3 DNA follows: TGTGCCAGCAGCAGGGGGGACAGCTTCTACGAGCAGTACTTC. V usage is TRBV5-6 and J usage is TRBJ2-7; weak D call: TRBD1 (7 bases). CDR3 length: 14 amino acids. Germline values: CDR1 SGHDT, CDR2 YYEEEE. The ends were cut back, 4 bases at V and 3 bases at J, with 14 bases in the middle.

The V gene is TRBV15, the J gene TRBJ2-7, with 7 bases identical to TRBD2. CDR3 length equals 16 residues. With 5 bases clipped from V and 5 bases from J, the junction kept 15 bases outside the gene matches. Germline V gene lookup returns CDR1 LNHNV and CDR2 YYDKDF (reference sequence). The DNA of the CDR3 is TGTGCCACCAGCGGAGTCCAGGGAGCGGGGATCAACGAGCAGTACTTC. This encodes CATSGVQGAGINEQYF.

The J gene is TRBJ2-1, the V gene TRBV11-3, with unresolved D. Germline CDR1 SGHNT, CDR2 YENEEA. V lost 2 bases and J lost 0, with 8 bases in between. The CDR3 is 15 amino acids. The CDR3 DNA reads TGTGCCAGCAGCTTAAACCCAAGCTCCTACAATGAGCAGTTCTTC. This encodes CASSLNPSSYNEQFF.

Remarks on this clone: The sample has other DNA sequences that encode this CDR3 too. The J gene is TRBJ2-7, the V gene TRBV15, with D unresolved. V dropped 3 bases and J dropped 2 bases, with 8 bases sitting between them. Germline lookup yields CDR1 LNHNV and CDR2 YYDKDF (reference sequence). The CDR3 runs to 13 residues. CDR3 residues: CATSRDGTYEQYF. CDR3 sequence (DNA): TGTGCCACCAGCAGGGACGGAACCTACGAGCAGTACTTC.

The chain has TRBV27 and TRBJ2-1; D is unclear. The CDR3 covers 16 residues. Germline CDR1 and CDR2: MNHEY and SMNVEV (reference sequence). Trimming took off 2 bases at V and 4 bases at J, with 15 bases between the two ends. The CDR3 spells CASSLRGLADYNEQFF. CDR3 in DNA: TGTGCCAGCAGTTTACGTGGCCTCGCCGATTACAATGAGCAGTTCTTC.

This clone was seen just once. The J gene is TRBJ2-3, the V gene TRBV4-1; unclear D gene. Trimming removed 4 bases from V and 1 base from J, with 12 bases in between. CDR1 is MGHRA, CDR2 YSYEKL, per germline. The CDR3 length is 15 residues. CDR3 amino acids: CASSPRWTGTDTQYF. DNA for the CDR3: TGCGCCAGCAGCCCCCGGTGGACGGGCACAGATACGCAGTATTTT.

This clone was seen once. The chain links TRBV19 to TRBJ2-3; 7 bases line up with TRBD2. Germline assignment: CDR1 LNHDA and CDR2 SQIVND (reference sequence). The CDR3 sequence is 13 residues long. Germline trimming cut 3 bases from V and 6 bases from J; bases unmatched to any gene: 3. CDR3 loop: CASSMGGTDTQYF. In DNA form, the CDR3 reads TGTGCCAGTAGTATGGGGGGGACGGATACGCAGTATTTT.

Of note for this clone: Other DNA sequences in this specimen translate into the identical CDR3. The chain has TRBV9 and TRBJ2-3, with a weak D call TRBD2 (6 bases). The CDR3 length is 12 residues. Germline V CDR1 and CDR2: SGDLS, YYNGEE. V was shortened by 1 base and J by 6 bases, with 6 bases between the two germline ends. The CDR3 sequence is CASSVSGDTQYF. The CDR3 nucleotides are TGTGCCAGCAGCGTAAGCGGGGATACGCAGTATTTT.

About this clone itself: The same CDR3 arises from other DNA sequences in this sample as well. The J gene is TRBJ2-3, the V gene TRBV7-9, with D unresolved. V lost 5 bases and J 3 bases, leaving 3 bases between the germline ends. There are 11 residues in the CDR3. The germline V gene encodes CDR1 SEHNR and CDR2 FQNEAQ (reference sequence). In DNA, the CDR3 is TGTGCCAGCAGCCCAACAGATACGCAGTATTTT. It codes for CASSPTDTQYF.

The rearrangement joins TRBV11-2 to TRBJ2-7, with 9 bases lining up with TRBD1. The CDR3 is made up of 17 amino acids. CDR1 and CDR2 from the germline V gene are SGHAT and FQNNGV. J lost 3 bases, V lost 2 bases, and 11 bases had no gene match. For the CDR3, the DNA is TGTGCCAGCAGCTTAAGGGACCGGGACAGGGTACACTACGAGCAGTACTTC. Protein product: CASSLRDRDRVHYEQYF.

As for this clone: This same CDR3 is encoded by further DNA sequences in the sample. The chain combines TRBV5-1 with TRBJ1-4; 8 bases match TRBD1. The V segment lost 0 bases and the J segment 7 bases; nucleotides outside the gene matches: 2. From germline, CDR1 is SGHRS and CDR2 YFSETQ. This CDR3 contains 14 residues. The CDR3 spells CASSLAGTGEKLFF. The CDR3 DNA reads TGCGCCAGCAGCTTGGCCGGGACAGGTGAAAAACTGTTTTTT.

Only one count was recorded for this clone. V and J are TRBV28 and TRBJ2-1; the D gene is possibly TRBD1 (5 bases). CDR1 is MDHEN, CDR2 SYDVKM, per germline. V was pared by 6 bases and J by 4 bases, with 10 bases between. This CDR3 has 13 amino acids. The CDR3 DNA reads TGTGCCAGCAGCCCAACAGGTTACAATGAGCAGTTCTTC. Encoded protein: CASSPTGYNEQFF.

J is TRBJ2-7 and V is TRBV29-1, with 7 bases that match TRBD1. With V trimmed by 7 bases and J by 0 bases, 6 bases remained unmatched. CDR3 size: 13 residues. In germline, CDR1 is SQVTM, CDR2 ANQGSEA. The CDR3 bases are TGCAGCGCCTGGACAGGCTACTCCTACGAGCAGTACTTC. Translated: CSAWTGYSYEQYF.

The chain uses TRBV6-1 and TRBJ1-1; D is unclear. V was cut by 5 bases and J by 0 bases, with 10 bases left in between. From germline, CDR1 is MNHNS and CDR2 SASEGT. This CDR3 contains 14 residues. In DNA form, the CDR3 reads TGTGCCAGCAGTAATGCCCTTGTGAACACTGAAGCTTTCTTT. Protein sequence: CASSNALVNTEAFF.

The V and J genes are TRBV5-4 and TRBJ1-2, with TRBD1 matching 7 bases. V was pared by 4 bases and J by 5 bases, with 8 bases of the junction left unmatched. Germline lookup yields CDR1 SGHNT and CDR2 YYREEE (reference sequence). There are 14 residues in the CDR3. In DNA form, the CDR3 reads TGTGCCAGCAGCCCTCCGGGACAGTATTATGGCTACACCTTC. Its protein is CASSPPGQYYGYTF.

This chain connects TRBV18 to TRBJ1-3; maybe TRBD1 (6 bases). Deletions cut 3 bases from V and 0 bases from J, with 15 bases between. CDR1 KGHSH and CDR2 LQKENI come from the germline V gene. This CDR3 has 17 amino acids. CDR3 loop: CASSPNIQGISGNTIYF. The CDR3 bases are TGTGCCAGCTCACCGAATATTCAGGGGATCTCTGGAAACACCATATATTTT.

As concerns this clone: This sample includes further DNA sequences coding for the same CDR3. This chain uses TRBV5-1 with TRBJ2-5, with 8 bases identical to TRBD2. The CDR3 is 13 amino acids. The trim removed 5 bases at V and 3 bases at J, leaving 3 bases unmatched. The V gene's germline CDR1 is SGHRS and CDR2 YFSETQ. CDR3 coding DNA: TGCGCCAGCAGTCTTAGCGGGAAAGAGACCCAGTACTTC. This encodes CASSLSGKETQYF.